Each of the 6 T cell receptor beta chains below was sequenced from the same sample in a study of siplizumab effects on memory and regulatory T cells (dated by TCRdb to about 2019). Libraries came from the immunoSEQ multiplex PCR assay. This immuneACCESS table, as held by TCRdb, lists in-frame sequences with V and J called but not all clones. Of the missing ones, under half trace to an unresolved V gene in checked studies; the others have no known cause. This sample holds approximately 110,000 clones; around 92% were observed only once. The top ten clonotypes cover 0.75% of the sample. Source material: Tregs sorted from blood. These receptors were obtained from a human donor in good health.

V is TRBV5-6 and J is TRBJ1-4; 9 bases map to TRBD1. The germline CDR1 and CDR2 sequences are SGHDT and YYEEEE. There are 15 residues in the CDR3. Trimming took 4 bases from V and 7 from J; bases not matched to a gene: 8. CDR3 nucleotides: TGTGCCAGCAGCCCCGGGACAGGGTTTGCTGAAAAACTGTTTTTT. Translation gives CASSPGTGFAEKLFF.

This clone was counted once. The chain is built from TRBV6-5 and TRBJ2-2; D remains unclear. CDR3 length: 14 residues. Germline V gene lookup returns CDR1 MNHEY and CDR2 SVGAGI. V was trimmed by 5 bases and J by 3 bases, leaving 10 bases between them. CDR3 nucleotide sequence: TGTGCCAGCAGTCTTAGGGCTTACACCGGGGAGCTGTTTTTT. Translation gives CASSLRAYTGELFF.

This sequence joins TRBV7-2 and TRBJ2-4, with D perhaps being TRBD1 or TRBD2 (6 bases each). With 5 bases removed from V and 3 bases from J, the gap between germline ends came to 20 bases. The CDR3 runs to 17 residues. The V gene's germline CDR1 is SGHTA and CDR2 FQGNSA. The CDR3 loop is CASSPQAGGGGKNIQYF. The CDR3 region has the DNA TGTGCCAGCAGCCCCCAGGCGGGTGGAGGGGGCAAAAACATTCAGTACTTC.

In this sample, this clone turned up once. For the CDR3, the DNA is TGTGCCAGCATCTCGACGGGAGGGCCATACAATGAGCAGTTCTTC. It codes for CASISTGGPYNEQFF. The chain uses TRBV13 and TRBJ2-1, with 8 bases lining up with TRBD2. Trimming removed 7 bases from V and 4 bases from J; junction bases left unmatched: 9. From germline, CDR1 is PRHDT and CDR2 FYEKMQ (reference sequence). This CDR3 contains 15 residues. The whole variable domain, remainder taken from reference TRBV13 and TRBJ2-1, is AAGVIQSPRHLIKEKRETATLKCYPIPRHDTVYWYQQGPGQDPQFLISFYEKMQSDKGSIPDRFSAQQFSDYHSELNMSSLELGDSALYFCASISTGGPYNEQFFGPGTRLTVL.

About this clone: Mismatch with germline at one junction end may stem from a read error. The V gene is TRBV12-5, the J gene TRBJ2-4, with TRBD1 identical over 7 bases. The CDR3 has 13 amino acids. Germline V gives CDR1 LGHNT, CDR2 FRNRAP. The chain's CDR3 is CASGLERGTVPHF. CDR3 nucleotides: TGTGCTAGTGGTTTGGAGCGAGGGACAGTCCCCCACTTC.

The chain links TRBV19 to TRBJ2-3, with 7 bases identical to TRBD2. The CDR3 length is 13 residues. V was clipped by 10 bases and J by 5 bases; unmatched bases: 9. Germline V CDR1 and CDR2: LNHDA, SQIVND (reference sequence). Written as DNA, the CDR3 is TGTGCCACCCTGGGAGGGGTAGGAGATACGCAGTATTTT. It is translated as CATLGGVGDTQYF.